This TCR beta chain was captured by sequencing in a study of blood T cell repertoires in COVID-19. As for the study in general: COVID-19 samples from acute and convalescent phases originated in the United States, Italy and Spain.

Produced via immunoSEQ multiplex PCR; TCRdb's table is partial and in-frame only. The table includes around 110,000 clones, around nine tenths detected once. CDR3 length equals 14 residues. Sequenced sample: peripheral blood. The chain is built from TRBV12-2 and TRBJ1-5; TRBD1 is the table's D call and was not checked against the DNA. TRBV12-2 is tagged as a pseudogene. The sequence was collected from a human donor with active COVID-19. The donor label of this sample is uncertain. For the CDR3, the DNA is TGTGCAAGTCGCCCCCACAGGGTTGGCCAGCCCCAGCATTTT. It is translated as CASRPHRVGQPQHF.